This T cell receptor (beta chain) was sequenced for a study of PD-L1 blockade in urothelial cancer. Time point of the sample: pretreatment peripheral blood. About this clone: The sample has other DNA sequences that encode this CDR3 too.

The ends were cut back, 6 bases at V and 0 bases at J, with 6 bases in the middle. Per germline, CDR1 MNHNS and CDR2 SASEGT. The CDR3 has 13 residues. Sequenced by immunoSEQ multiplex PCR; TCRdb stores in-frame clones only, minus some. This table has around 130,000 clones, approximately 84% appearing once. The source is a man between 50 and 59 years old with urothelial cancer. The genes are TRBV6-1 and TRBJ1-3; D possibly corresponds to TRBD1 (6 bases). Sequencing used PBMCs, obtained around atezolizumab (anti-PD-L1) treatment. CDR3 nucleotides: TGTGCCAGCAGCAGGGGCTCTGGAAACACCATATATTTT. Translating it yields CASSRGSGNTIYF.